These 30 T cell receptor beta chains were all obtained from the same sample, sequenced in a study of cytomegalovirus exposure and HLA in healthy donors. Researchers ran the PCR with 60 Vbeta and 13 Jbeta primers. Only in-frame clones appear in the TCRdb table, and some are missing; sequencing was by immunoSEQ multiplex PCR. The sample has some 150,000 clones; about 77% are singletons. Specimen: PBMCs. These receptors were collected from a woman aged 40 to 50 in good health and CMV-seronegative.

The rearrangement joins TRBV4-3 to TRBJ2-2; TRBD1 matches 7 bases. The V and J ends lost 1 base and 5 bases, in that order; junction bases with no gene match: 10. CDR3 size: 17 residues. CDR1 is LGHNA, CDR2 YSLEER, per germline. The CDR3 loop is CASSQAKPHRGTGELFF. CDR3 nucleotide sequence: TGCGCCAGCAGCCAAGCCAAACCCCACAGGGGAACCGGGGAGCTGTTTTTT.

The chain couples TRBV19 to TRBJ2-3, with a weak D call TRBD2 (6 bases). The CDR3 loop spans 14 amino acids. The V gene's germline CDR1 is LNHDA and CDR2 SQIVND (reference sequence). V was cut by 3 bases and J by 1 base, with 8 bases left in between. CDR3 nucleotide sequence: TGTGCCAGTAGTATCGGGACTGGCACAGATACGCAGTATTTT. This gives the protein CASSIGTGTDTQYF.

The chain is built from TRBV29-1 and TRBJ2-7, with 12 bases identical to TRBD1. V trimming: 1 base; J trimming: 3 bases; junction bases outside the gene matches: 10. Germline assignment: CDR1 SQVTM and CDR2 ANQGSEA. The CDR3 is made up of 17 amino acids. CDR3 sequence reads: CSVEVPGQGASGYEQYF. The DNA for the CDR3 is TGCAGCGTTGAAGTCCCGGGACAGGGGGCTAGTGGCTACGAGCAGTACTTC.

This clone was detected once. The chain combines TRBV2 with TRBJ2-3; 8 positions agree with TRBD1. Trimming took 10 bases from V and 5 from J; bases not matched to a gene: 11. Germline V gene sequence: CDR1 SNHLY, CDR2 FYNNEI. The CDR3 length is 14 residues. The CDR3 here is CATAHGQGGDTQYF. CDR3 nucleotides: TGTGCCACCGCTCACGGACAGGGAGGAGATACGCAGTATTTT. The full variable domain, with the rest looked up from reference TRBV2 and TRBJ2-3, is EPEVTQTPSHQVTQMGQEVILRCVPISNHLYFYWYRQILGQKVEFLVSFYNNEISEKSEIFDDQFSVERPDGSNFTLKIRSTKLEDSAMYFCATAHGQGGDTQYFGPGTRLTVL.

V usage is TRBV7-7 and J usage is TRBJ2-1, with TRBD2 identical over 8 bases. Trimming cost V 5 bases and J 8 bases; bases outside gene matches: 5. The CDR3 runs 13 residues. Germline CDR1 reads SSHAT; CDR2 reads FNYEAQ (reference sequence). This CDR3 reads CASSMGLDDEQFF. The CDR3 coding sequence is TGTGCCAGCAGCATGGGACTAGACGATGAGCAGTTCTTC. The whole variable domain, filled in from reference TRBV7-7 and TRBJ2-1, reads GAGVSQSPRYKVTKRGQDVTLRCDPISSHATLYWYQQALGQGPEFLTYFNYEAQPDKSGLPSDRFSAERPEGSISTLTIQRTEQRDSAMYRCASSMGLDDEQFFGPGTRLTVL.

The rearrangement links TRBV28 to TRBJ2-3; maybe TRBD2 (6 bases). V was trimmed by 2 bases and J by 6 bases, leaving 15 bases between them. Germline assignment: CDR1 MDHEN and CDR2 SYDVKM. The CDR3 spans 15 residues. The CDR3 nucleotides read TGTGCCAGCAGTTTAGGATCCGGGGCGGGGGATACGCAGTATTTT. This encodes CASSLGSGAGDTQYF.

This chain links TRBV28 with TRBJ1-4; D remains unclear. This CDR3 region has 14 residues. The V end was cut by 1 base, the J end by 7 bases, with 10 bases between. Looked up from germline, CDR1 is MDHEN and CDR2 is SYDVKM. CDR3 in DNA: TGTGCCAGCAGTTTATTCTCTCTCGGTGAAAAACTGTTTTTT. This gives the protein CASSLFSLGEKLFF.

This clone was picked up a small number of times. J is TRBJ1-5 and V is TRBV19; D is uncertain. Germline V lookup: CDR1 LNHDA, CDR2 SQIVND (reference sequence). There are 18 residues in the CDR3. V shed 0 bases and J shed 2 bases, with 17 bases lying between them. The CDR3 here is CASSIDPTAMRRNQPQHF. The CDR3 DNA reads TGTGCCAGTAGTATAGATCCCACCGCGATGCGTCGCAATCAGCCCCAGCATTTT.

V is TRBV7-7 and J is TRBJ2-5; 9 bases fit TRBD2. CDR1 is SSHAT, CDR2 FNYEAQ, per germline (reference sequence). The J segment lost 5 bases and the V segment lost 3 bases, leaving 4 bases of the junction unmatched. The CDR3 covers 14 residues. CDR3 protein: CASSFAGGLETQYF. CDR3 nucleotide sequence: TGTGCCAGCAGCTTCGCGGGGGGGCTTGAGACCCAGTACTTC.

The chain has TRBV27 and TRBJ1-1; D gene unclear. Trimming left V 2 bases short and J 0 bases short, with 7 bases between. This CDR3 contains 14 residues. The V gene's germline CDR1 is MNHEY and CDR2 SMNVEV (reference sequence). CDR3 region: CASSLGGMNTEAFF. CDR3 DNA sequence: TGTGCCAGCAGTTTAGGAGGGATGAACACTGAAGCTTTCTTT.

The rearrangement uses TRBV5-6 and TRBJ1-1; a possible D gene is TRBD1 (5 bases). The V end was cut by 2 bases, the J end by 4 bases, with 12 bases between. Germline CDR1 and CDR2: SGHDT and YYEEEE. The CDR3 is made up of 14 amino acids. The CDR3 DNA sequence: TGTGCCAGCAGCTTCGCGGGGCACGGCACTGAAGCTTTCTTT. It codes for CASSFAGHGTEAFF.

The J gene is TRBJ1-1, the V gene TRBV19, with TRBD1 matching 7 bases. The CDR3 length is 15 residues. V was pared by 6 bases and J by 5 bases, with 12 bases of the junction left unmatched. Germline CDR1 is LNHDA and CDR2 is SQIVND (reference sequence). The CDR3 protein is CASRTTTGRDTEAFF. In DNA form, the CDR3 reads TGTGCCAGTAGGACGACGACAGGGCGGGATACTGAAGCTTTCTTT.

The chain joins TRBV4-1 to TRBJ2-7; a possible D gene is TRBD2 (5 bases). Per germline, CDR1 MGHRA and CDR2 YSYEKL. V shed 4 bases and J shed 6 bases, with 13 bases lying between them. The CDR3 contains 13 residues. CDR3 residues: CASSLGVLGEQYF. CDR3 nucleotides: TGCGCCAGCAGCCTCGGGGTCCTGGGCGAGCAGTACTTC.

This clone was observed a single time. The chain is built from TRBV9 and TRBJ2-5; perhaps TRBD1 as D (5 bases). CDR1 is SGDLS, CDR2 YYNGEE, per germline. The CDR3 contains 15 residues. The V gene lost 0 bases and the J gene lost 2 bases, with 11 bases spanning the gap. The CDR3 DNA reads as TGTGCCAGCAGCGTAGCACCCAGGGATCAAGAGACCCAGTACTTC. Encoded protein: CASSVAPRDQETQYF.

The gene calls are TRBV7-8 and TRBJ1-2; D perhaps matches TRBD1 (6 bases). V lost 6 bases, J lost 5 bases, and 10 bases lay in between. CDR1 and CDR2 from the germline V gene are SGHVS and FQNEAQ. This CDR3 spans 12 amino acids. Here the CDR3 DNA reads TGTGCCAGCAGTCAAACAGGGTATGGCTACACCTTC. It is translated as CASSQTGYGYTF.

This clone was recorded once. This chain joins TRBV27 and TRBJ2-5, with D possibly TRBD1 on 6 matching bases. The DNA end is a closer match to TRBJ2-7, so the J assignment may be wrong. The CDR3 runs to 15 residues. The germline gives CDR1 MNHEY, CDR2 SMNVEV (reference sequence). The DNA of the CDR3 is TGTGCCAGCAGTTTCCGCCAGGGGTCCTCCTACGAGCAGTACTTC. It yields the protein CASSFRQGSSYEQYF.

The chain carries TRBV19 and TRBJ2-5, with D tentatively TRBD2 (5 bases). V was trimmed by 3 bases and J by 5 bases, leaving 16 bases between them. The CDR3 runs to 15 residues. The germline gives CDR1 LNHDA, CDR2 SQIVND (reference sequence). This CDR3 is CASSMVSVPRETQYF. The CDR3 DNA sequence: TGTGCCAGTAGTATGGTTAGCGTACCAAGGGAGACCCAGTACTTC.

The rearrangement joins TRBV5-1 to TRBJ2-3, with 9 bases identical to TRBD1. There are 16 residues in the CDR3. V was pared by 1 base and J by 2 bases, with 5 bases of the junction left unmatched. From germline, CDR1 is SGHRS and CDR2 YFSETQ. The CDR3 loop is CASSLPGQGITDTQYF. The CDR3 nucleotides are TGCGCCAGCAGCTTGCCTGGACAGGGGATCACAGATACGCAGTATTTT.

This clone was found a few times. The genes are TRBV27 and TRBJ1-2, with D possibly being TRBD1 (5 bases). Germline V gene lookup returns CDR1 MNHEY and CDR2 SMNVEV (reference sequence). The ends were cut back, 3 bases at V and 8 bases at J, with 13 bases in the middle. The CDR3 has 13 residues. The CDR3 here is CASSFRVGDGYTF. The DNA for the CDR3 is TGTGCCAGCAGTTTCAGGGTTGGCGACGGCTACACCTTC.

This chain links TRBV4-1 with TRBJ1-2; possible D gene TRBD1, 6 bases. V dropped 3 bases and J dropped 4 bases, with 18 bases sitting between them. Germline-derived CDR1 and CDR2 are MGHRA and YSYEKL. This CDR3 region has 16 residues. The CDR3 sequence: CASSQIQGRGLYGYTF. The DNA of the CDR3 is TGCGCCAGCAGCCAGATACAGGGCAGAGGCCTCTATGGCTACACCTTC.

This chain links TRBV7-2 with TRBJ1-1; no clear D. This CDR3 comprises 15 residues. The V end lost 0 bases, the J end lost 4 bases, and 12 bases lay between the germline ends. Germline V gives CDR1 SGHTA, CDR2 FQGNSA. As DNA, the CDR3 is TGTGCCAGCAGCTTAGCCAACATGAGGGTCACTGAAGCTTTCTTT. Its protein product is CASSLANMRVTEAFF. The full variable domain, rest sourced from reference TRBV7-2 and TRBJ1-1, is GAGVSQSPSNKVTEKGKDVELRCDPISGHTALYWYRQSLGQGLEFLIYFQGNSAPDKSGLPSDRFSAERTGGSVSTLTIQRTQQEDSAVYLCASSLANMRVTEAFFGQGTRLTVV.

V usage is TRBV4-3 and J usage is TRBJ2-7, with TRBD2 matching over 7 bases. This CDR3 has 14 residues. With V trimmed by 4 bases and J by 0 bases, 3 bases remained unmatched. Germline CDR1 reads LGHNA; CDR2 reads YSLEER. Here the CDR3 DNA reads TGCGCCAGCAGCCTCTGGGAGGGCTCCTACGAGCAGTACTTC. Residues: CASSLWEGSYEQYF.

V gene TRBV2 combines with J gene TRBJ1-2; D gene unclear. The germline V gene has CDR1 SNHLY and CDR2 FYNNEI. The CDR3 is 14 amino acids. The V end was cut by 6 bases, the J end by 0 bases, with 11 bases between. Here the CDR3 DNA reads TGTGCCAGCAGATTGGGGAGCTCTAACTATGGCTACACCTTC. Protein product: CASRLGSSNYGYTF.

The chain employs TRBV6-5 and TRBJ1-1, with TRBD1 as a possible D gene (5 bases). Trimming left V 11 bases short and J 3 bases short, with 19 bases between. CDR1 is MNHEY and CDR2 is SVGAGI in the germline V gene. This CDR3 spans 14 amino acids. The chain's CDR3 is CACSGSTKYTEAFF. As DNA, the CDR3 is TGTGCCTGTTCAGGGTCTACAAAGTACACTGAAGCTTTCTTT.

The rearrangement links TRBV29-1 to TRBJ1-2; a weak D match, TRBD1 (5 bases). V shed 5 bases and J shed 4 bases, with 14 bases lying between them. Germline values: CDR1 SQVTM, CDR2 ANQGSEA. This CDR3 spans 13 amino acids. CDR3 protein: CSVSDRSSYGYTF. The CDR3 coding sequence is TGCAGCGTTTCAGACAGATCCAGCTATGGCTACACCTTC. Full variable domain (outside the CDR3, taken from reference TRBV29-1 and TRBJ1-2): SAVISQKPSRDICQRGTSLTIQCQVDSQVTMMFWYRQQPGQSLTLIATANQGSEATYESGFVIDKFPISRPNLTFSTLTVSNMSPEDSSIYLCSVSDRSSYGYTFGSGTRLTVV.

V is TRBV7-3 and J is TRBJ2-7, with D unclear. CDR1 and CDR2 from the germline V gene are SGHTA and FQGTGA. CDR3 length: 13 residues. Trimming pared 2 bases from V and 7 bases from J, leaving 12 bases between. DNA of the CDR3: TGTGCCAGCAGCTTAGCCCCCTCGAGTGAGCAGTACTTC. Translating gives CASSLAPSSEQYF.

Only a few counts were recorded for this clone. The chain links TRBV4-2 to TRBJ1-6; 7 positions match TRBD1. CDR3 size: 15 residues. Germline V gene sequence: CDR1 LGHNA, CDR2 YNFKEQ. Trimming at V came to 1 base and at J to 9 bases, leaving 6 bases not matched to a gene. CDR3 residues: CASSQVKGASSPLHF. In DNA form, the CDR3 reads TGTGCCAGCAGCCAAGTGAAGGGGGCCAGTTCACCCCTCCACTTT.

This clone is a singleton in its sample. V usage is TRBV28 and J usage is TRBJ1-1, with a weak D call TRBD1 (6 bases). The CDR3 is 15 amino acids. V lost 6 bases, J lost 4 bases, and 18 bases lay in between. CDR1 and CDR2 (germline): MDHEN, SYDVKM. The CDR3 loop reads CASSSPGGGGTEAFF. In nucleotides, the CDR3 is TGTGCCAGCAGCTCCCCGGGGGGAGGGGGCACTGAAGCTTTCTTT.

The chain couples TRBV30 to TRBJ1-1; D is undetermined. Germline values: CDR1 GTSNPN, CDR2 SVGIG (reference sequence). The CDR3 consists of 14 residues. V was cut by 2 bases and J by 1 base, with 11 bases left in between. The CDR3 loop reads CAWSRGGQNTEAFF. For the CDR3, the DNA is TGTGCCTGGAGTCGGGGAGGCCAGAACACTGAAGCTTTCTTT.

This clone was recorded once. The gene calls are TRBV7-6 and TRBJ2-3; 10 bases fit TRBD2. The V segment lost 1 base and the J segment 1 base; nucleotides outside the gene matches: 8. The germline gives CDR1 SGHVS, CDR2 FNYEAQ. This CDR3 spans 18 amino acids. CDR3 nucleotides: TGTGCCAGCAGCTTAGTTAGCGGGGGGACAGAACGCACAGATACGCAGTATTTT. This sequence encodes CASSLVSGGTERTDTQYF.